A selection of T cell receptor beta chains follows, all from one sample in a study of blood T cell repertoires in COVID-19. Produced via immunoSEQ multiplex PCR; TCRdb's table is partial and in-frame only. Here the sample spans 300,000 to 450,000 clones, more than 80% being singletons. The sequenced sample consisted of peripheral blood. The receptor source for this set is a woman in her thirties with COVID-19, enrolled during active disease. The CDR3 runs from the conserved cysteine through the conserved F or W. The order of the fields is clone size, J gene, V gene, D gene, CDR3 DNA, CDR3 protein. The D gene is left open where the match is weak. Part of the rows lack a size; the others show once, few, many or a class for expanded clones.

.	TRBJ1-2	TRBV5-1	.	TGCGCCAGCAGCTTGGCGTCTGCGTATGGCTACACCTTC	CASSLASAYGYTF
.	TRBJ2-3	TRBV7-2	.	TGTGCCAGCAGCTTATTGGCGGACAGCCTACGCACAGATACGCAGTATTTT	CASSLLADSLRTDTQYF
.	TRBJ1-2	TRBV6-5	TRBD1	TGTGCCAGCAGTCGGGACAGGGGGCGGCATGGCTACACCTTC	CASSRDRGRHGYTF
.	TRBJ1-2	TRBV7-8	TRBD1	TGTGCCAGCAGCCTACGACAGGGGCTGCACTATGGCTACACCTTC	CASSLRQGLHYGYTF
.	TRBJ1-2	TRBV24-1	.	TGTGCCACCAGTGATTTTGGAGGAACCACGAACTATGGCTACACCTTC	CATSDFGGTTNYGYTF
once	TRBJ1-5	TRBV7-6	TRBD1	TGTGCCAGCAGCTTAGGACAGGGTGATGACAATCAGCCCCAGCATTTT	CASSLGQGDDNQPQHF
.	TRBJ2-3	TRBV4-2	TRBD2	TGTGCCAGCAGCCAAGAGGAGTCTAGCGGGGGGGCACGCACAGATACGCAGTATTTT	CASSQEESSGGARTDTQYF
few	TRBJ2-3	TRBV6-6	TRBD2	TGTGCCAGCAGGGGACTAGCGGGTAATACGCAGTATTTT	CASRGLAGNTQYF
.	TRBJ2-1	TRBV5-4	.	TGTGCCAGCAGCCCTGGACTGTACAATGAGCAGTTCTTC	CASSPGLYNEQFF
.	TRBJ1-1	TRBV28	.	TGTGCCAGCAGTCCCGGACAGTTCACTGAAGCTTTCTTT	CASSPGQFTEAFF
.	TRBJ1-2	TRBV9	.	TGTGCCAGCAGCGTCCAAACTACGGGGTATGGCTACACCTTC	CASSVQTTGYGYTF
.	TRBJ2-5	TRBV9	.	TGTGCCAGCAGCGTAGACGGGGGGCAGGGAGAGACCCAGTACTTC	CASSVDGGQGETQYF
.	TRBJ1-3	TRBV7-9	.	TGTGCCAGCAGCCCAGCCCCGGGGGCTGGAAACACCATATATTTT	CASSPAPGAGNTIYF
once	TRBJ2-7	TRBV9	.	TGTGCCAGCAGCCCCTACTCTAGCGACTACGAGCAGTACTTC	CASSPYSSDYEQYF
few	TRBJ2-1	TRBV6-1	TRBD2	TGTGCCAGCATCGGACTAGCGGGGGAAACTGAGCAGTTCTTC	CASIGLAGETEQFF
few	TRBJ2-5	TRBV9	.	TGTGCCAGCAGCGTAGGGGCCGGGACTTTTACTACCCAGTACTTC	CASSVGAGTFTTQYF